This is a list of T cell receptor beta chains from one sample in a study of cytomegalovirus exposure and HLA in healthy donors. Sequencing used immunoSEQ multiplex PCR; TCRdb keeps in-frame clones, though not all of them. The table for this sample gives 100,000 to 150,000 clones. Sequencing input: PBMCs. These receptors originate from a woman in her thirties or forties in good health and CMV-seronegative. Both conserved end residues are part of each CDR3. The order of the fields is D gene, V gene, J gene, CDR3 protein, CDR3 DNA. The D gene is left open where the match is weak.

D gene: NA; V gene: TRBV6-5; J gene: TRBJ2-2; CDR3 protein: CASSYSSGVGTGELFF; CDR3 DNA: TGTGCCAGCAGTTACTCGTCCGGGGTAGGCACCGGGGAGCTGTTTTTT
D gene: NA; V gene: TRBV5-1; J gene: TRBJ2-2; CDR3 protein: CASSFREGNTGELFF; CDR3 DNA: TGCGCCAGCAGCTTTCGTGAGGGGAACACCGGGGAGCTGTTTTTT
D gene: NA; V gene: TRBV2; J gene: TRBJ1-4; CDR3 protein: CASGQGNEKLFF; CDR3 DNA: TGTGCCAGCGGGCAGGGGAATGAAAAACTGTTTTTT
D gene: NA; V gene: TRBV28; J gene: TRBJ2-2; CDR3 protein: CASSLGTGTPVTGELFF; CDR3 DNA: TGTGCCAGCAGTTTAGGAACGGGGACACCCGTCACCGGGGAGCTGTTTTTT
D gene: TRBD2; V gene: TRBV5-1; J gene: TRBJ2-3; CDR3 protein: CASSLALAGGATDTQYF; CDR3 DNA: TGCGCCAGCAGCTTGGCCTTAGCGGGGGGGGCGACAGATACGCAGTATTTT
D gene: NA; V gene: TRBV5-8; J gene: TRBJ1-4; CDR3 protein: CASSLTEGGTEKLFF; CDR3 DNA: TGTGCCAGCAGCTTGACGGAGGGGGGGACCGAAAAACTGTTTTTT
D gene: TRBD1; V gene: TRBV7-3; J gene: TRBJ1-6; CDR3 protein: CASSPGQINSPLHF; CDR3 DNA: TGTGCCAGCAGCCCGGGACAGATCAATTCACCCCTCCACTTT
D gene: TRBD1; V gene: TRBV9; J gene: TRBJ2-1; CDR3 protein: CASSVEGQGKGGSYNEQFF; CDR3 DNA: TGTGCCAGCAGCGTAGAGGGACAGGGAAAAGGCGGCTCCTACAATGAGCAGTTCTTC
D gene: TRBD1; V gene: TRBV2; J gene: TRBJ2-5; CDR3 protein: CASKFPGQGGETQYF; CDR3 DNA: TGTGCCAGCAAGTTTCCGGGACAGGGAGGCGAGACCCAGTACTTC
D gene: NA; V gene: TRBV9; J gene: TRBJ2-2; CDR3 protein: CASSVEPTTNGELFF; CDR3 DNA: TGTGCCAGCAGCGTAGAACCGACAACAAACGGGGAGCTGTTTTTT
D gene: NA; V gene: TRBV5-1; J gene: TRBJ1-1; CDR3 protein: CASSLGQGAEAFF; CDR3 DNA: TGCGCCAGCAGCTTGGGGCAGGGCGCTGAAGCTTTCTTT
D gene: TRBD1; V gene: TRBV7-9; J gene: TRBJ2-7; CDR3 protein: CASSPPGTGVTEQYF; CDR3 DNA: TGTGCCAGCAGCCCGCCCGGGACAGGGGTAACCGAGCAGTACTTC
D gene: NA; V gene: TRBV27; J gene: TRBJ2-5; CDR3 protein: CASGEQDRDQYF; CDR3 DNA: TGTGCCAGCGGTGAACAGGATCGAGACCAGTACTTC
D gene: NA; V gene: TRBV28; J gene: TRBJ2-5; CDR3 protein: CASSLVEETQYF; CDR3 DNA: TGTGCCAGCAGTTTGGTAGAAGAGACCCAGTACTTC
D gene: TRBD1; V gene: TRBV7-2; J gene: TRBJ1-5; CDR3 protein: CASSSRQGLSNQPQHF; CDR3 DNA: TGTGCCAGCAGCTCGCGACAGGGCCTTAGCAATCAGCCCCAGCATTTT
D gene: TRBD1; V gene: TRBV6-1; J gene: TRBJ1-1; CDR3 protein: CASRRGPLNTEAFF; CDR3 DNA: TGTGCCAGCAGGAGGGGGCCCTTGAACACTGAAGCTTTCTTT
D gene: NA; V gene: TRBV28; J gene: TRBJ2-5; CDR3 protein: CASSPSRRHQETQYF; CDR3 DNA: TGTGCCAGCAGTCCCTCGAGGCGCCATCAAGAGACCCAGTACTTC
D gene: NA; V gene: TRBV6-4; J gene: TRBJ1-2; CDR3 protein: CASSPGVRSYGYTF; CDR3 DNA: TGTGCCAGCAGCCCGGGGGTGCGGAGCTATGGCTACACCTTC
D gene: TRBD1; V gene: TRBV5-1; J gene: TRBJ1-4; CDR3 protein: CASSLAGQGDEKLFF; CDR3 DNA: TGCGCCAGCAGCTTGGCGGGACAGGGTGATGAAAAACTGTTTTTT
D gene: NA; V gene: TRBV10-3; J gene: TRBJ2-6; CDR3 protein: CAMGLGRTNSGANVLTF; CDR3 DNA: TGTGCCATGGGACTTGGGCGGACGAATTCTGGGGCCAACGTCCTGACTTTC
D gene: NA; V gene: TRBV6-1; J gene: TRBJ2-1; CDR3 protein: CASRNLLRSYNEQFF; CDR3 DNA: TGTGCCAGCAGAAATCTGCTGAGGTCCTACAATGAGCAGTTCTTC
D gene: NA; V gene: TRBV10-3; J gene: TRBJ1-5; CDR3 protein: CAISEHREGGNQPQHF; CDR3 DNA: TGTGCCATCAGCGAACACAGGGAAGGTGGCAATCAGCCCCAGCATTTT
D gene: TRBD1; V gene: TRBV5-1; J gene: TRBJ1-2; CDR3 protein: CASSVGTVDNYGYTF; CDR3 DNA: TGCGCCAGCAGCGTAGGGACAGTAGATAACTATGGCTACACCTTC
D gene: TRBD1; V gene: TRBV10-3; J gene: TRBJ2-5; CDR3 protein: CATGTGQQTQYF; CDR3 DNA: TGTGCCACCGGGACAGGGCAACAGACCCAGTACTTC
D gene: NA; V gene: TRBV18; J gene: TRBJ1-1; CDR3 protein: CASSPGRTEAFF; CDR3 DNA: TGTGCCAGCTCACCAGGTCGGACAGAAGCTTTCTTT
D gene: TRBD1; V gene: TRBV2; J gene: TRBJ1-6; CDR3 protein: CASILMGQINSPLHF; CDR3 DNA: TGTGCCAGCATACTAATGGGACAGATAAATTCACCCCTCCACTTT
D gene: NA; V gene: TRBV15; J gene: TRBJ2-3; CDR3 protein: CATAERGGFNTQYF; CDR3 DNA: TGTGCCACGGCCGAGAGGGGGGGCTTTAATACGCAGTATTTT
D gene: TRBD2; V gene: TRBV27; J gene: TRBJ2-7; CDR3 protein: CASSFRLAGGYEQYF; CDR3 DNA: TGTGCCAGCAGTTTTAGACTAGCGGGGGGCTACGAGCAGTACTTC
D gene: NA; V gene: TRBV19; J gene: TRBJ1-2; CDR3 protein: CASSHLLTPNYGYTF; CDR3 DNA: TGTGCCAGTAGTCACTTACTGACACCTAACTATGGCTACACCTTC
D gene: TRBD2; V gene: TRBV15; J gene: TRBJ2-5; CDR3 protein: CATSRGLAGTLASQETQYF; CDR3 DNA: TGTGCCACCAGCAGAGGACTAGCGGGGACGTTGGCTTCACAAGAGACCCAGTACTTC
D gene: NA; V gene: TRBV19; J gene: TRBJ1-4; CDR3 protein: CASNKGQGGTNEKLFF; CDR3 DNA: TGTGCCAGTAACAAGGGGCAGGGTGGAACTAATGAAAAACTGTTTTTT
D gene: TRBD2; V gene: TRBV28; J gene: TRBJ2-2; CDR3 protein: CASSFERGAQKAGELFF; CDR3 DNA: TGTGCCAGCAGTTTCGAGCGGGGGGCCCAGAAGGCCGGGGAGCTGTTTTTT
D gene: NA; V gene: TRBV7-3; J gene: TRBJ1-1; CDR3 protein: CASSLMGITTEAFF; CDR3 DNA: TGTGCCAGCAGCTTAATGGGCATAACCACTGAAGCTTTCTTT
D gene: TRBD1; V gene: TRBV6-5; J gene: TRBJ1-3; CDR3 protein: CASREQGLAGNTIYF; CDR3 DNA: TGTGCCAGCAGGGAACAGGGGCTGGCTGGAAACACCATATATTTT
D gene: NA; V gene: TRBV6-1; J gene: TRBJ1-2; CDR3 protein: CASSEPGWGRGYTF; CDR3 DNA: TGTGCCAGCAGTGAACCAGGTTGGGGCCGTGGCTACACCTTC
D gene: NA; V gene: TRBV2; J gene: TRBJ1-1; CDR3 protein: CASTREEGTEAFF; CDR3 DNA: TGTGCCAGCACCCGGGAGGAGGGCACTGAAGCTTTCTTT
D gene: TRBD1; V gene: TRBV14; J gene: TRBJ1-1; CDR3 protein: CASSQDPDRATEAFF; CDR3 DNA: TGTGCCAGCAGCCAAGATCCCGACAGGGCGACTGAAGCTTTCTTT
D gene: NA; V gene: TRBV19; J gene: TRBJ1-5; CDR3 protein: CASSPRFRDSNQPQHF; CDR3 DNA: TGTGCCAGTAGTCCTCGATTCAGGGATAGCAATCAGCCCCAGCATTTT
D gene: NA; V gene: TRBV11-2; J gene: TRBJ1-4; CDR3 protein: CASSLYGTDEKLFF; CDR3 DNA: TGTGCCAGCAGCTTATACGGTACAGATGAAAAACTGTTTTTT
D gene: TRBD1; V gene: TRBV7-9; J gene: TRBJ1-5; CDR3 protein: CASSLGQGGQPQHF; CDR3 DNA: TGTGCCAGCAGCCTTGGACAGGGCGGACAGCCCCAGCATTTT
D gene: NA; V gene: TRBV28; J gene: TRBJ1-3; CDR3 protein: CASSLSGPRGNTIYF; CDR3 DNA: TGTGCCAGCAGTTTATCCGGTCCGCGGGGAAACACCATATATTTT
D gene: TRBD1; V gene: TRBV6-5; J gene: TRBJ2-7; CDR3 protein: CASRRQGRYYEQYF; CDR3 DNA: TGTGCCAGCAGAAGACAGGGGAGATACTACGAGCAGTACTTC
D gene: TRBD1; V gene: TRBV4-1; J gene: TRBJ2-1; CDR3 protein: CASSHLTGTGGNEQFF; CDR3 DNA: TGCGCCAGCAGCCATCTCACGGGGACAGGGGGCAATGAGCAGTTCTTC
D gene: NA; V gene: TRBV4-3; J gene: TRBJ2-6; CDR3 protein: CASSQDRASSGANVLTF; CDR3 DNA: TGCGCCAGCAGCCAAGACAGGGCGAGCTCTGGGGCCAACGTCCTGACTTTC
D gene: NA; V gene: TRBV9; J gene: TRBJ2-1; CDR3 protein: CASSVAGATYNEQFF; CDR3 DNA: TGTGCCAGCAGCGTAGCTGGGGCCACCTACAATGAGCAGTTCTTC
D gene: NA; V gene: TRBV10-3; J gene: TRBJ1-6; CDR3 protein: CAISESQGYYNSPLHF; CDR3 DNA: TGTGCCATCAGTGAGTCGCAGGGGTACTATAATTCACCCCTCCACTTT
D gene: NA; V gene: TRBV29-1; J gene: TRBJ1-3; CDR3 protein: CSVEGSGTGNTIYF; CDR3 DNA: TGCAGCGTTGAAGGCTCAGGAACTGGAAACACCATATATTTT
D gene: TRBD2; V gene: TRBV5-1; J gene: TRBJ2-3; CDR3 protein: CASSYLAGGLSTDTQYF; CDR3 DNA: TGCGCCAGCAGCTACCTAGCGGGGGGACTTAGCACAGATACGCAGTATTTT
D gene: NA; V gene: TRBV5-8; J gene: TRBJ1-1; CDR3 protein: CASSLLRSGVTEAFF; CDR3 DNA: TGTGCCAGCAGCTTGCTAAGGTCAGGGGTGACTGAAGCTTTCTTT
D gene: NA; V gene: TRBV7-9; J gene: TRBJ2-7; CDR3 protein: CASSLGGTVYEQYF; CDR3 DNA: TGTGCCAGCAGCTTAGGCGGGACAGTCTACGAGCAGTACTTC
D gene: NA; V gene: TRBV5-1; J gene: TRBJ2-4; CDR3 protein: CASSLDRNIQYF; CDR3 DNA: TGCGCCAGCAGCTTAGACAGAAACATTCAGTACTTC
D gene: NA; V gene: TRBV28; J gene: TRBJ1-5; CDR3 protein: CASNLPGINQPQHF; CDR3 DNA: TGTGCCAGCAACCTTCCAGGGATTAATCAGCCCCAGCATTTT
D gene: NA; V gene: TRBV7-8; J gene: TRBJ2-4; CDR3 protein: CASSLLSKGVNIQYF; CDR3 DNA: TGTGCCAGCAGCTTATTGTCAAAGGGGGTCAACATTCAGTACTTC
D gene: TRBD1; V gene: TRBV7-2; J gene: TRBJ1-2; CDR3 protein: CASSQDRYGYTF; CDR3 DNA: TGTGCCAGCAGCCAGGACAGGTATGGCTACACCTTC
D gene: NA; V gene: TRBV10-3; J gene: TRBJ1-6; CDR3 protein: CATSNTVPRGNSPLHF; CDR3 DNA: TGTGCCACCAGCAATACAGTGCCCAGAGGGAATTCACCCCTCCACTTT
D gene: NA; V gene: TRBV7-8; J gene: TRBJ1-4; CDR3 protein: CASSLEEVAANEKLFF; CDR3 DNA: TGTGCCAGCAGCTTAGAGGAGGTGGCGGCGAATGAAAAACTGTTTTTT
D gene: TRBD1; V gene: TRBV18; J gene: TRBJ1-2; CDR3 protein: CASSPDRANYGYTF; CDR3 DNA: TGTGCCAGCTCACCAGACAGGGCCAACTATGGCTACACCTTC
D gene: TRBD1; V gene: TRBV5-1; J gene: TRBJ2-2; CDR3 protein: CASSLTGADGELFF; CDR3 DNA: TGCGCCAGCAGCTTGACAGGGGCGGACGGGGAGCTGTTTTTT
D gene: TRBD1; V gene: TRBV5-5; J gene: TRBJ2-3; CDR3 protein: CASTLDRSTDTQYF; CDR3 DNA: TGTGCCAGCACCCTGGACAGGTCCACAGATACGCAGTATTTT
D gene: NA; V gene: TRBV5-4; J gene: TRBJ1-1; CDR3 protein: CASSLVDGGSTEAFF; CDR3 DNA: TGTGCCAGCAGCTTGGTCGACGGAGGATCTACTGAAGCTTTCTTT